This T cell receptor (beta chain) emerged from a study of cytomegalovirus exposure and HLA in healthy donors. The study's findings and limits: Researchers counted roughly 150 TCR beta chains as cytomegalovirus-associated.

The CDR3 loop spans 16 amino acids. CDR1 is LNHNV, CDR2 YYDKDF, per germline (reference sequence). Trimming cost V 0 bases and J 3 bases, with 11 bases left between them. These donors were members of the roughly 110-subject validation cohort, a group separate from the approximately 680-subject first cohort. As regards this clone: The antigen remains undetermined.

The data were produced by immunoSEQ multiplex PCR, yet TCRdb's version contains in-frame clones alone and is incomplete. The table shows over 150,000 clones, with 80% to 90% occurring only once. This receptor was obtained from a woman in her 30s in good health and CMV-seronegative. Specimen: PBMCs. The genes are TRBV15 and TRBJ1-4; D perhaps matches TRBD1 (5 bases). The CDR3 bases are TGTGCCACCAGCAGAGAAGATGGGGCGGCTAATGAAAAACTGTTTTTT. Protein sequence: CATSREDGAANEKLFF.